The rows below give T cell receptor beta chains drawn from one sample of a study of blood T cell repertoires in COVID-19. The repertoire was sequenced with immunoSEQ multiplex PCR; TCRdb's copy has only in-frame clones and lacks some. The sample lists about 220,000 clones, approximately 80% seen once, with roughly 13% in the top ten. Sequencing used peripheral blood. The receptors were sampled from a human donor in a cohort sampled during active COVID-19. The CDR3 runs from the conserved cysteine through the conserved F or W. D genes are given only for firm matches. Some rows have no size entry. The others give once, few or many, or a class for an expanded clone.

v_gene: TRBV10-1; abundance: .; j_gene: TRBJ2-5; d_gene: TRBD2; len: 18; CDR3aa: CASSESTSGGFCEETQYF; CDR3nt: TGCGCCAGCAGTGAGTCCACTAGCGGGGGGTTCTGTGAGGAGACCCAGTACTTC
v_gene: TRBV21-1; abundance: .; j_gene: TRBJ1-1; d_gene: .; len: 14; CDR3aa: CASSARDSLTEAFF; CDR3nt: TGTGCCAGCAGCGCCCGGGACAGCCTCACTGAAGCTTTCTTT
v_gene: TRBV19; abundance: once; j_gene: TRBJ2-5; d_gene: TRBD2; len: 14; CDR3aa: CASSRSGSWETQYF; CDR3nt: TGTGCCAGTAGTAGGAGCGGGAGTTGGGAGACCCAGTACTTC
v_gene: TRBV29-1; abundance: .; j_gene: TRBJ2-7; d_gene: .; len: 15; CDR3aa: CSEHPRVACSYEQYF; CDR3nt: TGCAGCGAACACCCCCGGGTGGCTTGCTCCTACGAGCAGTACTTC
v_gene: TRBV21-1; abundance: .; j_gene: TRBJ2-7; d_gene: .; len: 17; CDR3aa: CASSKVVRGRSGIEQYF; CDR3nt: TGTGCCAGCAGCAAAGTCGTCAGGGGACGTTCCGGGATCGAGCAGTACTTC
v_gene: TRBV7-3; abundance: .; j_gene: TRBJ2-3; d_gene: TRBD2; len: 14; CDR3aa: CASSPGLETDTQYF; CDR3nt: TGTGCCAGCAGCCCGGGACTAGAGACAGATACGCAGTATTTT
v_gene: TRBV6-5; abundance: .; j_gene: TRBJ1-2; d_gene: TRBD1; len: 13; CDR3aa: CASSYSTGRLGTF; CDR3nt: TGTGCCAGCAGTTACTCGACAGGGAGATTGGGCACCTTC
v_gene: TRBV7-2; abundance: .; j_gene: TRBJ2-1; d_gene: .; len: 11; CDR3aa: CASSRRIEQFF; CDR3nt: TGTGCCAGCAGCCGCAGGATAGAGCAGTTCTTC
v_gene: TRBV28; abundance: .; j_gene: TRBJ2-7; d_gene: .; len: 15; CDR3aa: CASSLFAGNSYEQYF; CDR3nt: TGTGCCAGCAGTTTATTCGCGGGGAACTCCTACGAGCAGTACTTC
v_gene: TRBV28; abundance: .; j_gene: TRBJ1-2; d_gene: .; len: 15; CDR3aa: CASSFGKGRKSGYTF; CDR3nt: TGTGCCAGCAGTTTCGGGAAGGGCCGAAAGAGTGGCTACACCTTC
v_gene: TRBV19; abundance: .; j_gene: TRBJ1-1; d_gene: .; len: 14; CDR3aa: CASKVGELDTEAFF; CDR3nt: TGTGCCAGTAAAGTCGGGGAGTTGGACACTGAAGCTTTCTTT
v_gene: TRBV7-2; abundance: .; j_gene: TRBJ1-2; d_gene: .; len: 13; CDR3aa: CASSLHRENGYTF; CDR3nt: TGTGCCAGCAGCTTACACAGGGAGAACGGCTACACCTTC
v_gene: TRBV10-3; abundance: .; j_gene: TRBJ2-2; d_gene: .; len: 15; CDR3aa: CAISDLARHTGELFF; CDR3nt: TGTGCCATCAGTGACTTAGCCCGCCACACCGGGGAGCTGTTTTTT
v_gene: TRBV27; abundance: .; j_gene: TRBJ1-2; d_gene: .; len: 14; CDR3aa: CASSLVGQGKGYTF; CDR3nt: TGTGCCAGCAGTTTAGTCGGCCAGGGCAAAGGCTACACCTTC
v_gene: TRBV10-3; abundance: .; j_gene: TRBJ2-7; d_gene: TRBD1; len: 14; CDR3aa: CAIRSDRGTYEQYF; CDR3nt: TGTGCCATCAGGTCGGACAGGGGGACTTACGAGCAGTACTTC
v_gene: TRBV30; abundance: .; j_gene: TRBJ1-2; d_gene: TRBD1; len: 14; CDR3aa: CAWIKGQGVDGYTF; CDR3nt: TGTGCCTGGATAAAGGGACAGGGGGTTGATGGCTACACCTTC
v_gene: TRBV7-8; abundance: .; j_gene: TRBJ2-7; d_gene: TRBD2; len: 19; CDR3aa: CASSLPRLAGVHLTYEQYF; CDR3nt: TGTGCCAGCAGCTTACCAAGACTAGCGGGCGTCCATTTAACCTACGAGCAGTACTTC
v_gene: TRBV6-1; abundance: .; j_gene: TRBJ2-7; d_gene: .; len: 13; CDR3aa: CASSEGGSYEQYF; CDR3nt: TGTGCCAGCAGTGAGGGGGGTTCCTACGAGCAGTACTTC
v_gene: TRBV28; abundance: once; j_gene: TRBJ1-1; d_gene: .; len: 13; CDR3aa: CASSHRVNTEAFF; CDR3nt: TGTGCCAGCAGCCACAGGGTGAACACTGAAGCTTTCTTT
v_gene: TRBV19; abundance: few; j_gene: TRBJ1-5; d_gene: TRBD1; len: 14; CDR3aa: CASSQGQGGQPQHF; CDR3nt: TGTGCCAGTAGTCAGGGACAGGGAGGTCAGCCCCAGCATTTT
v_gene: TRBV4-1; abundance: .; j_gene: TRBJ2-2; d_gene: .; len: 15; CDR3aa: CASSHGRGKAGELFF; CDR3nt: TGCGCCAGCAGCCACGGCAGGGGTAAAGCCGGGGAGCTGTTTTTT
v_gene: TRBV29-1; abundance: .; j_gene: TRBJ2-7; d_gene: .; len: 13; CDR3aa: CSVLRDNSYEQYF; CDR3nt: TGCAGCGTCCTCAGGGACAACTCCTACGAGCAGTACTTC
v_gene: TRBV28; abundance: .; j_gene: TRBJ1-1; d_gene: .; len: 11; CDR3aa: CASIQSGKAFF; CDR3nt: TGTGCCAGCATTCAGTCGGGGAAAGCTTTCTTT
v_gene: TRBV28; abundance: .; j_gene: TRBJ1-5; d_gene: TRBD1; len: 16; CDR3aa: CASTQTGEHSNQPQHF; CDR3nt: TGTGCCAGCACCCAGACAGGGGAGCATAGCAATCAGCCCCAGCATTTT